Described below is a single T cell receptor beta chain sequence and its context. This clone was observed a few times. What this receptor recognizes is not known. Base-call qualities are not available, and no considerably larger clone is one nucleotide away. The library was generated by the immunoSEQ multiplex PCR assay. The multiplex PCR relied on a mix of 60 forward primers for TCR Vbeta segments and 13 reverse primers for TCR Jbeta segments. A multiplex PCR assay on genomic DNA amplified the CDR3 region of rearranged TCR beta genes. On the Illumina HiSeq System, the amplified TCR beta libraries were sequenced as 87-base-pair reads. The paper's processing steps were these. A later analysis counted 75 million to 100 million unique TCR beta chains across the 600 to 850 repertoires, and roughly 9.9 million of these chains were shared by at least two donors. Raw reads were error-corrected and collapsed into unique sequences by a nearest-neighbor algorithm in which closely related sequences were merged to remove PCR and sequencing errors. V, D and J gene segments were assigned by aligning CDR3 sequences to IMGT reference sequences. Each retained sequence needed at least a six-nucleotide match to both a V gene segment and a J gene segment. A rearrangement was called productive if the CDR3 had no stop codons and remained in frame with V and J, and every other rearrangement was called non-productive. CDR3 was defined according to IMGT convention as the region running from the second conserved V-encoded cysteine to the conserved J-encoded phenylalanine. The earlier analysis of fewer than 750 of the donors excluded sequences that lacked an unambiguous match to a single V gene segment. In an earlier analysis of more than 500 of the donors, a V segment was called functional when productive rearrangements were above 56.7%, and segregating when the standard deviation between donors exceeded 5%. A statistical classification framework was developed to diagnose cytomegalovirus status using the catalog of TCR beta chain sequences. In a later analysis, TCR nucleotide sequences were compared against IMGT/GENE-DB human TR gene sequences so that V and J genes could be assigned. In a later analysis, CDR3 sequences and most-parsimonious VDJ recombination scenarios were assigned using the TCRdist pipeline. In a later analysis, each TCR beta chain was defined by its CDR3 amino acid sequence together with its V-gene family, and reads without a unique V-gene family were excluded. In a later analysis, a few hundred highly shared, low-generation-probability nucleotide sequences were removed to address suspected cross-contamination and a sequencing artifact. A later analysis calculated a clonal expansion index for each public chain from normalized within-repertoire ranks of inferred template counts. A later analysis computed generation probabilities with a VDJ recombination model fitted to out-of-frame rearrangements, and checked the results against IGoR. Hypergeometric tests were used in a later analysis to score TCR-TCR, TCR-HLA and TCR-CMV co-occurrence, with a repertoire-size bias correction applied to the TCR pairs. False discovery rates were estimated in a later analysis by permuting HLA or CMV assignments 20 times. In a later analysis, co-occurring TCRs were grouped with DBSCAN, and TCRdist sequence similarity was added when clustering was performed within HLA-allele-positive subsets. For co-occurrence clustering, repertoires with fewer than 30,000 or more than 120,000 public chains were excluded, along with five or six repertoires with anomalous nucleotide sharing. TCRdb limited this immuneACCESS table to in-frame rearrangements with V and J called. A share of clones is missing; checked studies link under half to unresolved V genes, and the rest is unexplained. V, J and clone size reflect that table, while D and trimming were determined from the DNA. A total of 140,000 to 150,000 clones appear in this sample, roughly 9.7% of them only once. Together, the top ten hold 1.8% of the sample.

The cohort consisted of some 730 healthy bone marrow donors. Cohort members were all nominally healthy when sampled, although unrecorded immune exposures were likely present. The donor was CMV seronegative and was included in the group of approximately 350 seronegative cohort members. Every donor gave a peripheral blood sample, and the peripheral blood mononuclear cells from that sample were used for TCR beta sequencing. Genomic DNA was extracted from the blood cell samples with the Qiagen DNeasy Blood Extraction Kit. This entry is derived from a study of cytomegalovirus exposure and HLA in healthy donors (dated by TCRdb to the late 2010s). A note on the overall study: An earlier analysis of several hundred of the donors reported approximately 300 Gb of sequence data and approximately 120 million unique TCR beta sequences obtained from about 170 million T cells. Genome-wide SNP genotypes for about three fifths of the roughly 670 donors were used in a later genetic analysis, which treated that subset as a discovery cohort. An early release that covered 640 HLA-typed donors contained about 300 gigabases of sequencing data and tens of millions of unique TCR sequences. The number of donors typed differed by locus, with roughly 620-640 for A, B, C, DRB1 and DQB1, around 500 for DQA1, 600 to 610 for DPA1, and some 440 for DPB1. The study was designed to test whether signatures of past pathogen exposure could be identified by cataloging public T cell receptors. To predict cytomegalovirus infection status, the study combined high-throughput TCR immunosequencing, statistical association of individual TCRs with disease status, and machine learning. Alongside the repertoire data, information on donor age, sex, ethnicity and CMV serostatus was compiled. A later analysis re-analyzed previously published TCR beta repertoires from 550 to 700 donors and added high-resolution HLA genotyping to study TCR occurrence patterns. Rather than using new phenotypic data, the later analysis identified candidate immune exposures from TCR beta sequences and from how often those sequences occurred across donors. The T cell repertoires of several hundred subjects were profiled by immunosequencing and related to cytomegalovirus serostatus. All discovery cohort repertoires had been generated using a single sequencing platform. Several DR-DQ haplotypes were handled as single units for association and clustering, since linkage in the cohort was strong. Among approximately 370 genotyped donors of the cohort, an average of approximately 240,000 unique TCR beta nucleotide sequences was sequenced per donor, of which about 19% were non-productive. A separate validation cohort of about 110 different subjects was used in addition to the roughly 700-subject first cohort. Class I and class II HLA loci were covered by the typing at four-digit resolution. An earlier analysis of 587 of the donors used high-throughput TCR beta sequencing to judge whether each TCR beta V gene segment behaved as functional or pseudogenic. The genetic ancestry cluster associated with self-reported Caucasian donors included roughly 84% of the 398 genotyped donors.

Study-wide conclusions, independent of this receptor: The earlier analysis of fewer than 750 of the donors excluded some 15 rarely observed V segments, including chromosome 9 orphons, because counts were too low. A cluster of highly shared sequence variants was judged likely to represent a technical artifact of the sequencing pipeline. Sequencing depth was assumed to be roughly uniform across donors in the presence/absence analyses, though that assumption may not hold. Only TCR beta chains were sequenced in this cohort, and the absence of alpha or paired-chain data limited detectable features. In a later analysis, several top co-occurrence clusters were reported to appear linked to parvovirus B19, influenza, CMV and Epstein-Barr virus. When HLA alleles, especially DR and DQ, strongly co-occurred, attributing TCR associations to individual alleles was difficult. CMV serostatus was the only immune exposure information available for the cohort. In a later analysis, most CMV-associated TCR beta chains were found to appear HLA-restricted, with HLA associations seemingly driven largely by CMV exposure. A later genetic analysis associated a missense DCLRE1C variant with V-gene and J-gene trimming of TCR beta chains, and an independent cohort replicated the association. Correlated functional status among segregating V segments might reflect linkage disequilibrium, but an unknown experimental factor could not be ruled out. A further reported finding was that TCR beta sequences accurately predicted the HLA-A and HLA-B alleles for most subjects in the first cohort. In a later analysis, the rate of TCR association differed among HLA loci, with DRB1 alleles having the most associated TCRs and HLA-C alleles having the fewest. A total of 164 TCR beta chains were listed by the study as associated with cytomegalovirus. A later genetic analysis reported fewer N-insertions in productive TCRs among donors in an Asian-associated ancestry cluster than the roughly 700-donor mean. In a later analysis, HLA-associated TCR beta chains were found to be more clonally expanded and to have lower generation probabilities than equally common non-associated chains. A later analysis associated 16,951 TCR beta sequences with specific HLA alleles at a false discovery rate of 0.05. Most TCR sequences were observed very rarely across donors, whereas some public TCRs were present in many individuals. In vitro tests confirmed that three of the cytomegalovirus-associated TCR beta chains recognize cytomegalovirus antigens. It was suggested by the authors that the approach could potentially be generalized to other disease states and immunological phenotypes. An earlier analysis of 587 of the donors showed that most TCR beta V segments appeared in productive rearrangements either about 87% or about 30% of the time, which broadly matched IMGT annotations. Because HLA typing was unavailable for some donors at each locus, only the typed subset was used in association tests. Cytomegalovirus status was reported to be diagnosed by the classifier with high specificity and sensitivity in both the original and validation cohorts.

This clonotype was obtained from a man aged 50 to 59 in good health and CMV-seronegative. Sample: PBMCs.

The nucleotides are TGCGCCAGCAGCCCTCCGTCGATGCCCGGCTATGGCTACACCTTC. The encoded protein is CASSPPSMPGYGYTF. The receptor chain draws on TRBV4-1 and TRBJ1-2; no D gene can be assigned with confidence. The CDR3 covers 15 residues, taking in both the cysteine and the phenylalanine. Of all the DNA, just the CDR3 is kept, 45 bases in frame from base 1. Deletion took 4 bases off V and 4 bases off J, with a span of 16 bases between the germline ends. CDR1 MGHRA and CDR2 YSYEKL were looked up in the germline V gene.